This T cell receptor (beta chain) was observed in a study of T cell changes during pregnancy in multiple sclerosis. Germline V CDR1 and CDR2: MNHNS, SASEGT. The CDR3 sequence is 15 residues long. Trimming shortened V by 3 bases and J by 4 bases, and 15 bases separated the two germline ends. Repertoires were generated with immunoSEQ multiplex PCR, while TCRdb's copy carries only in-frame clones and drops some. This table has tens of thousands of clones, around 94% appearing once. Sequenced material: CD4+ T cells from peripheral blood mononuclear cells, taken before pregnancy. The chain uses TRBV6-1 and TRBJ1-2; TRBD1 is a possible D gene (6 bases). This TCR came from a female donor with multiple sclerosis, enrolled in a pregnancy study. The CDR3, as DNA: TGTGCCAGCAGTGACGGCGGGGGGCCGTCCTATGGCTACACCTTC. Translating gives CASSDGGGPSYGYTF.